This TCR beta chain appears in the sequencing data of a study of blood T cell repertoires in COVID-19. CDR1 and CDR2 (germline): LNHDA, SQIVND (reference sequence). This CDR3 region has 15 residues. Trimming removed 6 bases from V and 2 bases from J; junction bases left unmatched: 9. The repertoire was sequenced with immunoSEQ multiplex PCR; TCRdb's copy has only in-frame clones and lacks some. The sample has 130,000 to 150,000 clones; approximately 91% are singletons. Sequenced sample: peripheral blood. The clonotype was recovered from a human donor in a cohort sampled during active COVID-19. The chain combines TRBV19 with TRBJ2-7; TRBD1 agrees at 8 bases. The CDR3 DNA is TGTGCCAGTAGCACCGGGACAGGCAATCCCTACGAGCAGTACTTC. Encoded protein: CASSTGTGNPYEQYF.